This T cell receptor (beta chain) derives from a study of cytomegalovirus exposure and HLA in healthy donors. The PCR made use of 60 Vbeta and 13 Jbeta primers. The repertoire was sequenced with immunoSEQ multiplex PCR; TCRdb's copy has only in-frame clones and lacks some. Seen here are 90,000 to 110,000 clones, less than 85% observed once, and the top ten hold approximately 8.2%. CDR3 size: 17 residues. CDR1 is GTSNPN, CDR2 SVGIG, per germline (reference sequence). In the case of this clone: The junction departs from the called germline gene at one end, perhaps through a read error.

The chain is built from TRBV30 and TRBJ2-6; tentatively, D is TRBD2 (7 bases). This TCR derives from a man aged 40-49 years in good health and CMV-seropositive. Sequencing was carried out using PBMCs. Here the CDR3 DNA reads TGTGCCTGGACCCGGGGGGCTGCCAAACCTGGGGCCAACGGCCTGACTTTC. Its protein is CAWTRGAAKPGANGLTF.